This T cell receptor (beta chain) was sequenced for a study of T cells in Graves' hyperthyroidism and ophthalmopathy. The CDR3 sequence is 15 residues long. The V gene's germline CDR1 is SQVTM and CDR2 ANQGSEA. Trimming pared 3 bases from V and 2 bases from J, leaving 15 bases between. The CDR3 regions of TCR beta were amplified from RNA transcripts. Carried out on the TCR CDR3, a first-round RT-PCR used the HTBI primer set. One entry per CDR3 protein results from TCRdb running MiXCR on the multiplex PCR reads. The profile covers hundreds of thousands of distinct CDR3 sequences, with roughly 15% appearing a single time and 10% taken by the ten largest. This clonotype was picked up a small number of times.

The sequence derives from a woman in her late teens or twenties with Graves' hyperthyroidism. V usage is TRBV29-1 and J usage is TRBJ2-3; a possible D gene is TRBD2 (5 bases). Specimen: blood. The CDR3 loop is CSVDGRAGLTDTQYF. The CDR3 DNA reads TGCAGCGTTGATGGGCGGGCAGGCCTCACAGATACGCAGTATTTT.